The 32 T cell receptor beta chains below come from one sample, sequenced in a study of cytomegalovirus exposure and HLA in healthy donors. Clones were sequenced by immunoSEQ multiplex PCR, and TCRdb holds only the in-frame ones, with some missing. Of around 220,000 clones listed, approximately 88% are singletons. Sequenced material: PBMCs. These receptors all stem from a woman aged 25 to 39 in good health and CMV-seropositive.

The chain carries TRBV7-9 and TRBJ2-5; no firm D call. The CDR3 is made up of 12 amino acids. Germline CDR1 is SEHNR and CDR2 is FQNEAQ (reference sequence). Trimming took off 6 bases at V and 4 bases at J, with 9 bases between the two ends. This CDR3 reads CASRKEGETQYF. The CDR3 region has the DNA TGTGCCAGCAGGAAGGAAGGAGAGACCCAGTACTTC.

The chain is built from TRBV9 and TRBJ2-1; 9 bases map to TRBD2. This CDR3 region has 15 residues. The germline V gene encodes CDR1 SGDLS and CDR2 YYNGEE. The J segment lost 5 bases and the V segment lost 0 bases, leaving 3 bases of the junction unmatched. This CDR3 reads CASSVGLAENNEQFF. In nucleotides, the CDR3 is TGTGCCAGCAGCGTAGGACTAGCGGAGAACAATGAGCAGTTCTTC.

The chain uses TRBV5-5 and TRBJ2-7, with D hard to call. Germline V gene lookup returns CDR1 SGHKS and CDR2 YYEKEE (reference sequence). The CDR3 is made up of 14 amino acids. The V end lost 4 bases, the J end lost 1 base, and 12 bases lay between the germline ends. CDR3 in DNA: TGTGCCAGCAGCCTTACACCGACTTCCTACGAGCAGTACTTC. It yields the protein CASSLTPTSYEQYF.

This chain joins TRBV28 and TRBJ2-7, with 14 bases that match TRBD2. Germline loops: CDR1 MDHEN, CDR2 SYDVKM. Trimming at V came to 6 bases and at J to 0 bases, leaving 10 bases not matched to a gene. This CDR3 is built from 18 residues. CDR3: CASRPGLAGVRFSYEQYF. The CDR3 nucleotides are TGTGCCAGCAGACCGGGACTAGCGGGAGTCCGATTCTCCTACGAGCAGTACTTC. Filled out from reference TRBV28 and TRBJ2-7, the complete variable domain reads DVKVTQSSRYLVKRTGEKVFLECVQDMDHENMFWYRQDPGLGLRLIYFSYDVKMKEKGDIPEGYSVSREKKERFSLILESASTNQTSMYLCASRPGLAGVRFSYEQYFGPGTRLTVT.

As DNA, the CDR3 is TGTGCCAGCAAGGAGGGGTCCAAAGAGACCCAGTACTTC. It translates to CASKEGSKETQYF. This chain connects TRBV28 to TRBJ2-5, with D possibly TRBD2 on 6 matching bases. Germline CDR1 MDHEN, CDR2 SYDVKM. CDR3 length equals 13 residues. Trimming left V 7 bases short and J 3 bases short, with 12 bases between.

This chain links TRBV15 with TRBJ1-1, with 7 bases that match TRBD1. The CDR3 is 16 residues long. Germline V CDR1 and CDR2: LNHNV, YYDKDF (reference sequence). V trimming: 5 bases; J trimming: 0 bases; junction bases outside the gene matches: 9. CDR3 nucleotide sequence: TGTGCCACCAGCGGATACTCGGGACAGATGAACACTGAAGCTTTCTTT. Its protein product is CATSGYSGQMNTEAFF.

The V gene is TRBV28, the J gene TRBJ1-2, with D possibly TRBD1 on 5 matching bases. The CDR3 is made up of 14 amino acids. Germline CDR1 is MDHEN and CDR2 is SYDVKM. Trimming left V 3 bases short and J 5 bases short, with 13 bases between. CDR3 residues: CASSFPGIIYGYTF. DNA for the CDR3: TGTGCCAGCAGTTTTCCAGGGATTATATATGGCTACACCTTC.

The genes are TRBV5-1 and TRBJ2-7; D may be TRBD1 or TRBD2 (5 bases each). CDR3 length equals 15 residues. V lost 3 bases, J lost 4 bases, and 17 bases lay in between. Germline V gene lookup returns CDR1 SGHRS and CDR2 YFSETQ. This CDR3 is CASSWSSNGAYEQYF. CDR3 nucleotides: TGCGCCAGCAGCTGGTCCTCAAACGGGGCTTACGAGCAGTACTTC.

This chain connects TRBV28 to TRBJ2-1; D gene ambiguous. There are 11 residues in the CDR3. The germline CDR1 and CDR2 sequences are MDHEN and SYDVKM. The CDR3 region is CVLSTNNEQFF. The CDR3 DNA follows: TGTGTCCTGTCCACGAACAATGAGCAGTTCTTC.

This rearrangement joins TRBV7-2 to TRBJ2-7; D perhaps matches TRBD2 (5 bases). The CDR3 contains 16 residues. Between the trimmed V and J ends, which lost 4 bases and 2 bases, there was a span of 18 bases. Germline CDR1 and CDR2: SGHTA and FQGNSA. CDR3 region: CASSWMGGWPTYEQYF. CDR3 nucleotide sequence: TGTGCCAGCAGCTGGATGGGCGGGTGGCCAACCTACGAGCAGTACTTC. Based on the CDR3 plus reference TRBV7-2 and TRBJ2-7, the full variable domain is GAGVSQSPSNKVTEKGKDVELRCDPISGHTALYWYRQSLGQGLEFLIYFQGNSAPDKSGLPSDRFSAERTGGSVSTLTIQRTQQEDSAVYLCASSWMGGWPTYEQYFGPGTRLTVT.

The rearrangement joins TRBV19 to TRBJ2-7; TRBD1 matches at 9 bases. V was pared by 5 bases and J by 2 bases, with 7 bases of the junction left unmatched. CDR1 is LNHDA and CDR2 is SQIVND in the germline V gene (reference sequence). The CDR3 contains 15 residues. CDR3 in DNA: TGTGCCAGTAGTTTCTCGACAGGGGGTCCCTACGAGCAGTACTTC. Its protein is CASSFSTGGPYEQYF.

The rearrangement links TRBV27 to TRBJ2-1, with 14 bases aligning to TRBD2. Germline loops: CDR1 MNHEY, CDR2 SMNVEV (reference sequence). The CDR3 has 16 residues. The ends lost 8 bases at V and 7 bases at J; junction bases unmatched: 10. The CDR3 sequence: CASSHPGTSGRNEQFF. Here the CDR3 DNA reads TGTGCCAGCTCACACCCAGGGACTAGCGGGAGAAATGAGCAGTTCTTC.

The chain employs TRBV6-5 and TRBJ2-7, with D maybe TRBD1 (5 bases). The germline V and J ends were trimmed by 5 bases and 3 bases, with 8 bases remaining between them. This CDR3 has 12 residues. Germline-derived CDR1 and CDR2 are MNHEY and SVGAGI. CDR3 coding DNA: TGTGCCAGCAGTCGGACAAGCTACGAGCAGTACTTC. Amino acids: CASSRTSYEQYF.

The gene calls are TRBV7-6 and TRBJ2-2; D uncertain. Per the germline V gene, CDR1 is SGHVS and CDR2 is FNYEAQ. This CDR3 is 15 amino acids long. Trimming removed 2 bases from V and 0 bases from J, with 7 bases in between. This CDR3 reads CASSLNPTNTGELFF. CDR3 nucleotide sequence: TGTGCCAGCAGCTTAAACCCGACGAACACCGGGGAGCTGTTTTTT.

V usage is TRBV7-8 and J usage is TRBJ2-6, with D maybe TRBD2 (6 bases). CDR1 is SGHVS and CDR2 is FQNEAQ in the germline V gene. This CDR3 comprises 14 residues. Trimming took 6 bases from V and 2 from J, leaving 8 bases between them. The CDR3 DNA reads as TGTGCCAGCAGACTAGCAACTGGGGCCAACGTCCTGACTTTC. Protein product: CASRLATGANVLTF.

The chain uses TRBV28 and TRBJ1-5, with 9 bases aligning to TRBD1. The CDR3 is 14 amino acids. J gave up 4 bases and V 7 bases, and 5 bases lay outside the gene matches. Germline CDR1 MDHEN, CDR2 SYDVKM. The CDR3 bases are TGTGCCAGCATTTCCGGGACAGGGAATCAGCCCCAGCATTTT. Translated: CASISGTGNQPQHF.

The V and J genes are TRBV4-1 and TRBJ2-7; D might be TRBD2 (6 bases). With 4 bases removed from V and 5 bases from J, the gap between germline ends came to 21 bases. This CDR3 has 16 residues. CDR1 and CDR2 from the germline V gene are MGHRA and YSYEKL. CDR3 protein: CASSPSVIGGLHEQYF. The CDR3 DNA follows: TGCGCCAGCAGCCCTTCGGTAATTGGAGGGCTCCACGAGCAGTACTTC.

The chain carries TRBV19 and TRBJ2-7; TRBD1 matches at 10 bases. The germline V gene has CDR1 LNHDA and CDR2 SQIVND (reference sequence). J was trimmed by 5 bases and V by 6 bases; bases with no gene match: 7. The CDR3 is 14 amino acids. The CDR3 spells CASSPGTGVNEQYF. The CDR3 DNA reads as TGTGCCAGTAGCCCCGGGACAGGGGTTAACGAGCAGTACTTC. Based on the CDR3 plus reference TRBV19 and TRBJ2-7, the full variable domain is DGGITQSPKYLFRKEGQNVTLSCEQNLNHDAMYWYRQDPGQGLRLIYYSQIVNDFQKGDIAEGYSVSREKKESFPLTVTSAQKNPTAFYLCASSPGTGVNEQYFGPGTRLTVT.

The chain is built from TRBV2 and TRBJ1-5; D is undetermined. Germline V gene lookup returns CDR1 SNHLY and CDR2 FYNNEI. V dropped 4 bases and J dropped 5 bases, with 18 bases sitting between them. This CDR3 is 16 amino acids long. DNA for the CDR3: TGTGCCAGCAGTGGAAACAGTGGGCGCAACCATCAGCCCCAGCATTTT. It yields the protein CASSGNSGRNHQPQHF.

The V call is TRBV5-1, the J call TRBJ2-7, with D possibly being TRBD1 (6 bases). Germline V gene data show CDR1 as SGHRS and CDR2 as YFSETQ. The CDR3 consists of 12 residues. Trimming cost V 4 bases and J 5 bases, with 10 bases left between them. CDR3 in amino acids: CASSTQGDEQYF. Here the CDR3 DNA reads TGCGCCAGCAGCACACAGGGCGACGAGCAGTACTTC.

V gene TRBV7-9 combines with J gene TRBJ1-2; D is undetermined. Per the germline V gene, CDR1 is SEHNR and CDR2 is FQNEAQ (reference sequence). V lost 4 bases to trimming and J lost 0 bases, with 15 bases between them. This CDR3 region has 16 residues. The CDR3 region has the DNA TGTGCCAGCAGCTCCCCTGCCTCGCTAGCTAACTATGGCTACACCTTC. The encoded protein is CASSSPASLANYGYTF.

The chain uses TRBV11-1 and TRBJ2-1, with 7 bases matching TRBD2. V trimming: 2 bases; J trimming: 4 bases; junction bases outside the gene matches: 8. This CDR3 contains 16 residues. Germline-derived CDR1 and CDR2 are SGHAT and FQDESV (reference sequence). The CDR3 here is CASSLTGGRDYNEQFF. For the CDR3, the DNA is TGTGCCAGCAGCTTAACTGGCGGGAGAGATTACAATGAGCAGTTCTTC.

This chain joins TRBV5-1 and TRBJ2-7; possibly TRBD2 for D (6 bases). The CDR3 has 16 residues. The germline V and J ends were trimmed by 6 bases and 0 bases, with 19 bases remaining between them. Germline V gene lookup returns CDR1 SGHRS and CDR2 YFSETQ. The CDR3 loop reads CASNSGGALLSYEQYF. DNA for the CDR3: TGCGCCAGCAACTCCGGCGGGGCTCTCCTCTCCTACGAGCAGTACTTC.

CDR3 coding DNA: TGTGCCAGCAGTCAGTCTTTGGGGGGGGCCAACGTCCTGACTTTC. Its translation is CASSQSLGGANVLTF. J is TRBJ2-6 and V is TRBV6-6; D not resolved. This CDR3 is built from 15 residues. Germline assignment: CDR1 MNHNY and CDR2 SVGAGI (reference sequence). The V end was cut by 5 bases, the J end by 4 bases, with 12 bases between.

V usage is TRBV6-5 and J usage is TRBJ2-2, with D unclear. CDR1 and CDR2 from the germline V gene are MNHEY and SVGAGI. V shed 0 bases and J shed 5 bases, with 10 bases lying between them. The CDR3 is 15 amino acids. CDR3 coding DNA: TGTGCCAGCAGTTACTCGAGTGGGGAAACCGGGGAGCTGTTTTTT. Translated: CASSYSSGETGELFF.

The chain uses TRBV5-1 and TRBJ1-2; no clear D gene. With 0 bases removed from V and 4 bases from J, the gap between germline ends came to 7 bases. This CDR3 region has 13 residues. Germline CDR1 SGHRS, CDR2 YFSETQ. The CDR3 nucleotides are TGCGCCAGCAGCTTGGGGGCGGCCTATGGCTACACCTTC. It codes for CASSLGAAYGYTF.

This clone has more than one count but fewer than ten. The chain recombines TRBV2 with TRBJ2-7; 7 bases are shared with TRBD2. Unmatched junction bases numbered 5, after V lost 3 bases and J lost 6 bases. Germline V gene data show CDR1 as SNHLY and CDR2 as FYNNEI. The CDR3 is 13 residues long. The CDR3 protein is CASSEGRGLEQYF. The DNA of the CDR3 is TGTGCCAGCAGTGAGGGGAGGGGCCTCGAGCAGTACTTC. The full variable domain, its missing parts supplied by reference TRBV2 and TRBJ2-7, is EPEVTQTPSHQVTQMGQEVILRCVPISNHLYFYWYRQILGQKVEFLVSFYNNEISEKSEIFDDQFSVERPDGSNFTLKIRSTKLEDSAMYFCASSEGRGLEQYFGPGTRLTVT.

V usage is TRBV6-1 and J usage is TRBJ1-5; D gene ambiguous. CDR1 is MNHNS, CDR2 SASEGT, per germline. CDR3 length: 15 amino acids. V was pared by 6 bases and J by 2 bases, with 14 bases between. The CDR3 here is CASRLTGGRNQPQHF. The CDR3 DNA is TGTGCCAGCAGACTTACTGGCGGACGCAATCAGCCCCAGCATTTT.

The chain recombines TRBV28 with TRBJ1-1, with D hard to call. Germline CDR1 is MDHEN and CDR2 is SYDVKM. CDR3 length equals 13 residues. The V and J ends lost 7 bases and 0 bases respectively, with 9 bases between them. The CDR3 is CASTPPLNTEAFF. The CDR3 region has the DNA TGTGCCAGCACCCCCCCACTGAACACTGAAGCTTTCTTT. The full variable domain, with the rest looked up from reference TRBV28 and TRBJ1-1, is DVKVTQSSRYLVKRTGEKVFLECVQDMDHENMFWYRQDPGLGLRLIYFSYDVKMKEKGDIPEGYSVSREKKERFSLILESASTNQTSMYLCASTPPLNTEAFFGQGTRLTVV.

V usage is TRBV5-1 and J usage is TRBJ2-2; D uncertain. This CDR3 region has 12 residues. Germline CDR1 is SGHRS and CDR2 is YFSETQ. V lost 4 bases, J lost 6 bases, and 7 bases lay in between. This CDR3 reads CASSPTAGELFF. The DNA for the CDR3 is TGCGCCAGCAGCCCAACAGCCGGGGAGCTGTTTTTT.

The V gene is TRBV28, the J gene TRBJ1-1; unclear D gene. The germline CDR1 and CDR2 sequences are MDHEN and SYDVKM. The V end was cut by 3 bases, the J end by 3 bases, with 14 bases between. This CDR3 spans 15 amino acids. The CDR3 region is CASSFSLPLDTEAFF. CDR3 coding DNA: TGTGCCAGCAGTTTCTCGTTACCTCTGGACACTGAAGCTTTCTTT.

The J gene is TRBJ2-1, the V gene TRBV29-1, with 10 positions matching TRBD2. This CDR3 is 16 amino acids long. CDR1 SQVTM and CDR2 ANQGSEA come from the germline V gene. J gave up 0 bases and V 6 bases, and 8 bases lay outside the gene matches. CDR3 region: CSVGTSEQVSYNEQFF. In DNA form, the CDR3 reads TGCAGCGTAGGGACTAGCGAGCAAGTCTCCTACAATGAGCAGTTCTTC.